These 21 T cell receptor beta chains were sequenced from one sample in a study of T-cell memory formation after mild COVID-19. TCRdb analysed the 5' RACE reads with MiXCR anew, one entry per CDR3 protein. The table includes more than 80,000 distinct CDR3 sequences, around 12% detected once. Source material: PBMCs or a T cell subset sorted from them (not recorded which). These receptors all stem from an adult woman who had mild COVID-19 (a few samples of this study predate the infection). Cell type and time point are not known.

The J gene is TRBJ2-7, the V gene TRBV9, with 7 bases lining up with TRBD1. The trim removed 3 bases at V and 1 base at J, leaving 10 bases unmatched. CDR3 length equals 16 residues. CDR1 and CDR2 (germline): SGDLS, YYNGEE. The DNA of the CDR3 is TGTGCCAGCAGCGGTAGTGGGGGACAGTGGTCCTACGAGCAGTACTTC. Protein: CASSGSGGQWSYEQYF.

V usage is TRBV20-1 and J usage is TRBJ1-2; a weak D match, TRBD1 (5 bases). The V and J ends lost 4 bases and 4 bases respectively, with 25 bases between them. Per germline, CDR1 DFQATT and CDR2 SNEGSKA (reference sequence). There are 17 residues in the CDR3. The CDR3 loop is CSANFRDSWDEGYGYTF. DNA for the CDR3: TGCAGTGCTAACTTCCGAGACAGCTGGGACGAGGGCTATGGCTACACCTTC.

In its sample, this clonotype was seen a few times. The V and J genes are TRBV5-1 and TRBJ2-7; D not certain. CDR1 is SGHRS, CDR2 YFSETQ, per germline. CDR3 length: 11 residues. The ends were cut back, 5 bases at V and 4 bases at J, with 7 bases in the middle. The CDR3 coding sequence is TGCGCCAGCAGTAAGGGATACGAGCAGTACTTC. It yields the protein CASSKGYEQYF.

With respect to this clonotype: The conserved closing phenylalanine or tryptophan is absent in this CDR3, likely reflecting a read error. The chain has TRBV11-2 and TRBJ1-3, with D maybe TRBD1 (5 bases). CDR3 length: 15 amino acids. Germline loops: CDR1 SGHAT, CDR2 FQNNGV. The V end was cut by 6 bases, the J end by 0 bases, with 12 bases between. DNA for the CDR3: TGTGCCAGCAGTACAGGCCTGAGCTCTGGAAACACCATATATTAT. The encoded protein is CASSTGLSSGNTIYY.

The chain couples TRBV7-9 to TRBJ1-1, with D perhaps TRBD1 (6 bases). The V end lost 5 bases, the J end lost 4 bases, and 11 bases lay between the germline ends. Germline CDR1 reads SEHNR; CDR2 reads FQNEAQ (reference sequence). The CDR3 contains 13 residues. The CDR3 reads CASSPPGATEAFF. In nucleotides, the CDR3 is TGTGCCAGCAGCCCGCCAGGGGCCACTGAAGCTTTCTTT.

This clonotype ranks as medium-sized (0.01 to 0.1%). The CDR3 nucleotides read TGCGCCAGCAGCTTGGCTACGGACTACCCTCTTTCGGGGGACAATGAGCAGTTCTTC. Residues: CASSLATDYPLSGDNEQFF. The chain employs TRBV5-1 and TRBJ2-1, with D perhaps matching TRBD2 (6 bases). Germline CDR1 SGHRS, CDR2 YFSETQ. Trimming cost V 0 bases and J 5 bases, with 24 bases left between them. The CDR3 spans 19 residues. The full variable domain, rest sourced from reference TRBV5-1 and TRBJ2-1, is KAGVTQTPRYLIKTRGQQVTLSCSPISGHRSVSWYQQTPGQGLQFLFEYFSETQRNKGNFPGRFSGRQFSNSRSEMNVSTLELGDSALYLCASSLATDYPLSGDNEQFFGPGTRLTVL.

The chain couples TRBV7-9 to TRBJ1-5; D is undetermined. V gave up 1 base and J gave up 9 bases, with 13 bases separating them. CDR1 SEHNR and CDR2 FQNEAQ come from the germline V gene (reference sequence). CDR3 size: 14 residues. This CDR3 is CASSLETTGGPQHF. The CDR3 DNA is TGTGCCAGCAGCTTAGAAACCACTGGTGGGCCCCAGCATTTT.

This clonotype was counted only a few times. The gene calls are TRBV20-1 and TRBJ2-7; 9 bases are shared with TRBD1. Trimming at V came to 1 base and at J to 3 bases, leaving 10 bases not matched to a gene. Germline-derived CDR1 and CDR2 are DFQATT and SNEGSKA (reference sequence). This CDR3 contains 16 residues. The chain's CDR3 is CSARGKDRGHLYEQYF. CDR3 nucleotide sequence: TGCAGTGCTAGAGGGAAGGACAGGGGCCACCTCTACGAGCAGTACTTC.

V usage is TRBV4-3 and J usage is TRBJ1-4, with 9 bases fitting TRBD1. The V gene end was trimmed by 4 bases and the J gene end by 0 bases; junction bases not matched to a gene: 9. Germline lookup yields CDR1 LGHNA and CDR2 YSLEER. This CDR3 has 18 residues. In DNA, the CDR3 is TGCGCCAGCAGCCTAGGGACAGGGCCCTATGCAACTAATGAAAAACTGTTTTTT. Its translation is CASSLGTGPYATNEKLFF.

The chain recombines TRBV12-3 or TRBV12-4 with TRBJ2-5; D not certain. The germline V and J ends were trimmed by 3 bases and 3 bases, with 5 bases remaining between them. The CDR3 sequence is 12 residues long. In DNA, the CDR3 is TGTGCCAGCAGTTTCTTGGAAGAGACCCAGTACTTC. As protein: CASSFLEETQYF.

This clonotype was seen many times. This chain connects TRBV20-1 to TRBJ2-1, with D perhaps TRBD1 or TRBD2 (6 bases each). Per germline, CDR1 DFQATT and CDR2 SNEGSKA (reference sequence). With 0 bases removed from V and 1 base from J, the gap between germline ends came to 13 bases. The CDR3 runs to 16 residues. The CDR3: CSAREGGGWSYNEQFF. CDR3 DNA sequence: TGCAGTGCTAGAGAAGGGGGAGGATGGTCCTACAATGAGCAGTTCTTC.

Ten or more counts support this clonotype. The V gene is TRBV4-2, the J gene TRBJ2-5, with D perhaps TRBD1 or TRBD2 (5 bases each). CDR1 is LGHNA, CDR2 YNFKEQ, per germline. Trimming removed 1 base from V and 4 bases from J, with 13 bases in between. This CDR3 has 15 residues. The chain's CDR3 is CASSQGQGGGETQYF. The CDR3 DNA reads as TGTGCCAGCAGCCAAGGGCAGGGCGGAGGAGAGACCCAGTACTTC.

The sample holds a few counts of this clonotype. The chain employs TRBV7-9 and TRBJ2-5, with D perhaps assigned TRBD1 or TRBD2 (5 bases each). The germline CDR1 and CDR2 sequences are SEHNR and FQNEAQ (reference sequence). The CDR3 runs 15 residues. Trimming cost V 4 bases and J 10 bases, with 22 bases left between them. CDR3 sequence reads: CASSSHGDGPLNQYF. The CDR3 nucleotides are TGTGCCAGCAGCTCGCACGGGGACGGGCCATTAAACCAGTACTTC.

This clonotype was counted between two and nine times. This chain links TRBV28 with TRBJ1-1, with D perhaps TRBD1 (6 bases). Per the germline V gene, CDR1 is MDHEN and CDR2 is SYDVKM. The V gene lost 6 bases and the J gene lost 11 bases, with 28 bases spanning the gap. This CDR3 comprises 16 residues. As DNA, the CDR3 is TGTGCCAGCAGCCTCAGGGGAACCAGTAACGTTTTAGGGGCTTTCTTT. It specifies CASSLRGTSNVLGAFF.

This chain joins TRBV7-9 and TRBJ1-4; D not certain. CDR3 length: 15 residues. V gave up 1 base and J gave up 8 bases, with 14 bases separating them. Germline CDR1 reads SEHNR; CDR2 reads FQNEAQ (reference sequence). CDR3 loop: CASSLGVGWWEKLFF. The CDR3 DNA reads TGTGCCAGCAGCTTAGGCGTAGGCTGGTGGGAAAAACTGTTTTTT.

This clonotype showed up just a few times. The J gene is TRBJ2-7, the V gene TRBV11-2, with 9 bases matching TRBD2. CDR3 length equals 17 residues. Germline-derived CDR1 and CDR2 are SGHAT and FQNNGV. V lost 3 bases, J lost 1 base, and 10 bases stayed unmatched. This CDR3 reads CASSLGGGRGSSYEQYF. In DNA, the CDR3 is TGTGCCAGCAGCTTGGGTGGCGGGAGGGGTTCTTCCTACGAGCAGTACTTC.

This clonotype has ten or more counts. V gene TRBV7-6 combines with J gene TRBJ2-5; D uncertain. Germline V gene lookup returns CDR1 SGHVS and CDR2 FNYEAQ. V was cut by 1 base and J by 2 bases, with 2 bases left in between. The CDR3 runs to 12 residues. In DNA, the CDR3 is TGTGCCAGCAGCTTAGTACAAGAGACCCAGTACTTC. It codes for CASSLVQETQYF.

This chain uses TRBV27 with TRBJ2-7; D might be TRBD2 (6 bases). Per the germline V gene, CDR1 is MNHEY and CDR2 is SMNVEV (reference sequence). There are 15 residues in the CDR3. Trimming took 0 bases from V and 3 from J, leaving 12 bases between them. Here the CDR3 DNA reads TGTGCCAGCAGTTTATCTACGAGCGGGTACTACGAGCAGTACTTC. Amino acid sequence: CASSLSTSGYYEQYF.

This clonotype came up a few times. The V and J genes are TRBV20-1 and TRBJ2-1; the D is unclear. V lost 5 bases, J lost 2 bases, and 4 bases lay in between. The CDR3 is 11 amino acids. The germline gives CDR1 DFQATT, CDR2 SNEGSKA (reference sequence). The DNA for the CDR3 is TGCAGTGCTGGGCCCTACAATGAGCAGTTCTTC. Amino acid sequence: CSAGPYNEQFF.

In this sample, this clonotype turned up a few times. The V call is TRBV29-1, the J call TRBJ2-2; 7 bases align to TRBD1. Trimming cost V 6 bases and J 2 bases; bases outside gene matches: 12. The germline gives CDR1 SQVTM, CDR2 ANQGSEA. This CDR3 is 16 amino acids long. CDR3 sequence: CSVGNTGAPNTGELFF. The CDR3 nucleotides are TGCAGCGTGGGAAACACAGGGGCCCCTAACACCGGGGAGCTGTTTTTT.

This clonotype was observed a few times. The rearrangement joins TRBV18 to TRBJ2-2; D is ambiguous. Germline lookup yields CDR1 KGHSH and CDR2 LQKENI. V was cut by 3 bases and J by 1 base, with 6 bases left in between. The CDR3 runs 14 residues. This chain's CDR3 is CASSPMENTGELFF. The CDR3 DNA sequence: TGTGCCAGCTCACCTATGGAGAACACCGGGGAGCTGTTTTTT. Together with reference TRBV18 and TRBJ2-2, the CDR3 gives the full variable domain: NAGVMQNPRHLVRRRGQEARLRCSPMKGHSHVYWYRQLPEEGLKFMVYLQKENIIDESGMPKERFSAEFPKEGPSILRIQQVVRGDSAAYFCASSPMENTGELFFGEGSRLTVL.